This T cell receptor beta chain was recorded in a study of Graves' ophthalmopathy and Graves' hyperthyroidism. Study conclusions and caveats: Ophthalmopathy could be told apart from stable hyperthyroidism by a 13-signature model (87.88% sensitivity, around 84% specificity). Sensitivity reached approximately 71% and specificity under 85% when the model predicted ophthalmopathy progression.

Germline values: CDR1 SGHAT, CDR2 FQNNGV. This CDR3 has 17 residues. Trimming left V 5 bases short and J 6 bases short, with 22 bases between. Those donors who had ophthalmopathy presented with moderate-to-severe activity, a CAS of ≥3, a NOSPECS of ≥4 and a duration under 3 months. This clonotype was observed at least ten times. What it binds is not known. Amplification of TCR beta CDR3 regions used RNA transcripts. RT-PCR in the first round used HTBI primers; a second-round multiplex PCR followed. TCRdb reanalysed the multiplex PCR reads using MiXCR and keeps one entry per CDR3 protein. The sample contains about 370,000 distinct CDR3 sequences, around 18% of which appear only once.

The chain couples TRBV11-2 to TRBJ2-2; D might be TRBD1 (5 bases). The sample was peripheral blood. The source is a young woman with Graves' ophthalmopathy. The CDR3: CASSTTYRSWDAGELFF. The DNA for the CDR3 is TGTGCCAGCAGCACTACCTACAGGAGTTGGGATGCCGGGGAGCTGTTTTTT.